This T cell receptor beta chain was sequenced for a study of T cells in Graves' hyperthyroidism and ophthalmopathy. This clonotype was detected ten times or more. Unmatched junction bases numbered 10, after V lost 10 bases and J lost 4 bases. The CDR3 spans 15 residues. TCR beta CDR3 sequences were amplified from RNA transcripts. The TCR CDR3 first-round RT-PCR relied on the HTBI primer set. From the multiplex PCR reads, TCRdb called clonotypes with MiXCR, one entry per CDR3 protein. The sample lists fewer than 650,000 distinct CDR3 sequences; approximately 15% were seen once. The chain has TRBV12-3 or TRBV12-4 and TRBJ2-6, with TRBD1 matching 7 bases. Sequencing input: blood. This sequence was found in a woman between 25 and 40 years old with Graves' hyperthyroidism that later progressed to Graves' ophthalmopathy. The CDR3 bases are TGTGCCATCCAGGACGACAGGGCCGGGGCCAACGTCCTGACTTTC. The encoded protein is CAIQDDRAGANVLTF.